The rows below give T cell receptor beta chains drawn from one sample of a study of shared clonotypes between healthy human individuals. TCRdb's table, derived via immunoSEQ multiplex PCR, lists solely in-frame clones and lacks some. The table lists some 1,600,000 clones, under 99% of them singletons, with 0.4% to 0.55% in the top ten. Input material: naive CD4+ T cells sorted from blood. These receptors originate from a man aged 25-40 years in good health. Each CDR3 is given with its conserved first and last residue. A D gene is named only where the DNA matches it firmly. Clone size is stated in some rows and not others, as once, few, many or a class when expanded.

TRBV7-6	TRBJ2-3	NA	few	TGTGCCAGCAGCTTAGCGGACGGGAACACAGATACGCAGTATTTT	CASSLADGNTDTQYF
TRBV9	TRBJ2-7	NA	NA	TGTGCCAGCAGCGTAGCTCAAGCGACGGACGAGCAGTACTTC	CASSVAQATDEQYF
TRBV6-1	TRBJ1-5	NA	NA	TGTGCCAGCAGTGAGGTGAACAATCAGCCCCAGCATTTT	CASSEVNNQPQHF
TRBV7-9	TRBJ1-5	TRBD1	NA	TGTGCCAGCAGCTTTTACAGGGGGTCAAACAGCAATCAGCCCCAGCATTTT	CASSFYRGSNSNQPQHF
TRBV9	TRBJ1-3	TRBD1	NA	TGTGCCAGCAGCGTAGGCCCCCCCGGGACAGGGGGCAGTGGAAACACCATATATTTT	CASSVGPPGTGGSGNTIYF
TRBV5-5	TRBJ1-3	NA	NA	TGTGCCAGCAGCCCCAGGTACCTCTCTGGAAACACCATATATTTT	CASSPRYLSGNTIYF
TRBV9	TRBJ2-1	NA	NA	TGTGCCAGCAGCCCCGGGGTAGCGGAGCGAAATGAGCAGTTCTTC	CASSPGVAERNEQFF
TRBV7-9	TRBJ2-3	TRBD2	NA	TGTGCCAGCAGCTTCACCCTAGCGGCTAGCACAGATACGCAGTATTTT	CASSFTLAASTDTQYF
TRBV6-6	TRBJ2-5	TRBD1	NA	TGTGCCAGCCAGGGGGCAGAGACCCAGTACTTC	CASQGAETQYF
TRBV30	TRBJ2-7	NA	NA	TGTGCCTGGAGTTTTGGGGGGCTGGGCGAGCAGTACTTC	CAWSFGGLGEQYF
TRBV19	TRBJ2-3	NA	NA	TGTGCCAGCCAGTGGGGCCAGTCCACAGATACGCAGTATTTT	CASQWGQSTDTQYF
TRBV6-6	TRBJ2-2	TRBD2	NA	TGTGCCAGCAGTGTGACTAGCGGGAGACCCGGGGAGCTGTTTTTT	CASSVTSGRPGELFF
TRBV5-5	TRBJ2-3	TRBD1	NA	TGTGCCAGCAGCTTGCAGGGGGCAGATACGCAGTATTTT	CASSLQGADTQYF
TRBV7-2	TRBJ2-3	NA	once	TGTGCCAGCAGCTTAGCCCAGTCTCACCCAGATACGCAGTATTTT	CASSLAQSHPDTQYF
TRBV29-1	TRBJ2-7	NA	NA	TGCAGCGCGACCGGGACAATCTCCTACGAGCAGTACTTC	CSATGTISYEQYF
TRBV25-1	TRBJ2-5	NA	NA	TGTGCCAGCAGTGAATTTAGAGGGAGGCCTCAAGAGACCCAGTACTTC	CASSEFRGRPQETQYF
TRBV27	TRBJ1-5	NA	NA	TGTGCCAGCAGTTATACCATTCAGAGGCCCCAGCATTTT	CASSYTIQRPQHF
TRBV4-1	TRBJ2-2	NA	NA	TGCGCCAGCAGCCAAGTAGGGGCCTTGAACACCGGGGAGCTGTTTTTT	CASSQVGALNTGELFF
TRBV18	TRBJ2-5	NA	NA	TGTGCCAGCTCCCTAGGGGGGGCCGAGACCCAGTACTTC	CASSLGGAETQYF
TRBV6-1	TRBJ2-7	NA	NA	TGTGCCAGCAGCCTCCAGGGTACCGAGCAGTACTTC	CASSLQGTEQYF
TRBV28	TRBJ2-1	NA	few	TGTGCCAGCAGTTCATACAATGAGCAGTTCTTC	CASSSYNEQFF
TRBV5-1	TRBJ1-1	NA	NA	TGCGCCAGCAGCTTGGCAGGGAGAAGTGAAGCTTTCTTT	CASSLAGRSEAFF
TRBV18	TRBJ1-1	NA	NA	TGTGCCAGCTCACCCACGCAGGGAGATACTGAAGCTTTCTTT	CASSPTQGDTEAFF
TRBV11-2	TRBJ1-2	NA	NA	TGTGCCAGCAGCCCAGGGACGGTGAACTATGGCTACACCTTC	CASSPGTVNYGYTF
TRBV4-1	TRBJ2-1	TRBD2	NA	TGCGCCAGCAGCTCAGGGGTAGCGGGAGGGCGCAATGAGCAGTTCTTC	CASSSGVAGGRNEQFF
TRBV28	TRBJ2-1	TRBD1	NA	TGTGCCAGCAGTACTACTAGACAGGGTCCTGGGCAGTTCTTC	CASSTTRQGPGQFF
TRBV6-1	TRBJ2-7	NA	NA	TGTGCCAGCACCCGGAGACAGACTGGGGACGAGCAGTACTTC	CASTRRQTGDEQYF
TRBV15	TRBJ1-5	NA	NA	TGTGCCACCAGCAGAGAGATCCGACGGAATCAGCCCCAGCATTTT	CATSREIRRNQPQHF
TRBV12-5	TRBJ2-1	TRBD2	NA	TGTGCTCCGGGGACTAGCGGGACATACAATGAGCAGTTCTTC	CAPGTSGTYNEQFF
TRBV28	TRBJ1-3	NA	once	TGTGCCAGCAGTTTTAATGTCCCGGCGGGAGGAAACACCATATATTTT	CASSFNVPAGGNTIYF
TRBV15	TRBJ2-1	TRBD2	NA	TGTGCCACCAGCCTTCCTAGCGGGAGGGGAGGTGAGCAGTTCTTC	CATSLPSGRGGEQFF
TRBV4-1	TRBJ1-2	NA	NA	TGCGCCAGCAGCCAAGAGGAAACAGTACTATATGGCTACACCTTC	CASSQEETVLYGYTF
TRBV18	TRBJ2-5	NA	NA	TGTGCCAGCACTACCGGACAGCAAGAGACCCAGTACTTC	CASTTGQQETQYF